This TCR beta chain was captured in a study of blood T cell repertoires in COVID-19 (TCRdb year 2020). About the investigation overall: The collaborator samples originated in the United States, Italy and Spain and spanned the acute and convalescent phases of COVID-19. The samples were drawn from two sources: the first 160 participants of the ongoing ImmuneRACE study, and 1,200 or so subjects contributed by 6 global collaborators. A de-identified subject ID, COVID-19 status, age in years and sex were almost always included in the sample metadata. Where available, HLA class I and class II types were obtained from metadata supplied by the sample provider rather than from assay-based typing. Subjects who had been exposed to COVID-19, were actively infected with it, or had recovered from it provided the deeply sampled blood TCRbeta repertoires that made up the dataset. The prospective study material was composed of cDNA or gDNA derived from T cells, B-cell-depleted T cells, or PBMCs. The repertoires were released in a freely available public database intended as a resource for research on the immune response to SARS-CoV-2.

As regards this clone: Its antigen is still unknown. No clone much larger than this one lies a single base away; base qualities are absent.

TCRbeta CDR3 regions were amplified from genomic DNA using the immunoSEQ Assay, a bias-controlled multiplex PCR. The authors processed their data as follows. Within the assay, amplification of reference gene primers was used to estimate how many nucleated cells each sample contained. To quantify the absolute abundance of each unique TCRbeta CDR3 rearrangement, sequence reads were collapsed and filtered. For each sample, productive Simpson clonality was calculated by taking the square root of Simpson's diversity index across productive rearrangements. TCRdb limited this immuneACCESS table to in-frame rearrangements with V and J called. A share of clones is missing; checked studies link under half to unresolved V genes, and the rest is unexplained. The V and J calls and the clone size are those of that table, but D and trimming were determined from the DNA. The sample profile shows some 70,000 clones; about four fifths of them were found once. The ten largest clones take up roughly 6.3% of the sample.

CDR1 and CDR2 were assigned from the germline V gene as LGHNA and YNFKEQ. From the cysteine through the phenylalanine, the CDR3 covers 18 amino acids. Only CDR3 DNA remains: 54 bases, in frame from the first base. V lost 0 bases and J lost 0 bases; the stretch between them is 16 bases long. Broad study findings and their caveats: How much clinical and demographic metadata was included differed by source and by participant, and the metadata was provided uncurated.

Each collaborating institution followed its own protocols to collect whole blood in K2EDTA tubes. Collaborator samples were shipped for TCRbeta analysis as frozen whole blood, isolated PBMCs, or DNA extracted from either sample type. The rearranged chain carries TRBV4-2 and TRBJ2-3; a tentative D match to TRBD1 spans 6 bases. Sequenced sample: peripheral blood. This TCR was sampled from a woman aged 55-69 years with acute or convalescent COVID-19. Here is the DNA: TGTGCCAGCAGCCAAGATTCTCTGGTGGGGGCAAGCACAGATACGCAGTATTTT. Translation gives CASSQDSLVGASTDTQYF.